This T cell receptor beta chain was sequenced for a study of CD8+ T cells in alopecia areata. On the study more broadly: Oral tofacitinib, 5 to 10 mg twice daily, was given in an open-label trial.

cDNA prepared by RNA extraction and subsequent reverse transcription served as the template for sequencing. Assay: immunoSEQ multiplex PCR; the TCRdb copy retains only in-frame clones and omits some. The repertoire has 90,000 to 100,000 clones, 50% to 75% of them found once; the top ten carry about 16%. Described treatment: oral pan-JAK inhibitor, 5-10 mg twice daily. A remark on this clone: What it recognizes is unknown.

Study-level results: Normal scalp had lower clonality than lesional scalp, with alopecia totalis/universalis lesions showing this most strongly. In blood and scalp, many expanded lesional clones persisted during tofacitinib.

Sample: CD8+ T cells sorted from blood, taken at week 4, from a patient treated with tofacitinib. The source is a human donor with alopecia areata.

CDR3 coding DNA: TGTGCCAGCAGCTTAGGGACAAAGCAAGAGACCCAGTACTTC. Translation gives CASSLGTKQETQYF. J is TRBJ2-5 and V is TRBV7-9; TRBD1 is a possible D gene (5 bases). Trimming removed 1 base at V and 2 bases at J, with 8 bases between. The CDR3 spans 14 residues. Looked up from germline, CDR1 is SEHNR and CDR2 is FQNEAQ (reference sequence).